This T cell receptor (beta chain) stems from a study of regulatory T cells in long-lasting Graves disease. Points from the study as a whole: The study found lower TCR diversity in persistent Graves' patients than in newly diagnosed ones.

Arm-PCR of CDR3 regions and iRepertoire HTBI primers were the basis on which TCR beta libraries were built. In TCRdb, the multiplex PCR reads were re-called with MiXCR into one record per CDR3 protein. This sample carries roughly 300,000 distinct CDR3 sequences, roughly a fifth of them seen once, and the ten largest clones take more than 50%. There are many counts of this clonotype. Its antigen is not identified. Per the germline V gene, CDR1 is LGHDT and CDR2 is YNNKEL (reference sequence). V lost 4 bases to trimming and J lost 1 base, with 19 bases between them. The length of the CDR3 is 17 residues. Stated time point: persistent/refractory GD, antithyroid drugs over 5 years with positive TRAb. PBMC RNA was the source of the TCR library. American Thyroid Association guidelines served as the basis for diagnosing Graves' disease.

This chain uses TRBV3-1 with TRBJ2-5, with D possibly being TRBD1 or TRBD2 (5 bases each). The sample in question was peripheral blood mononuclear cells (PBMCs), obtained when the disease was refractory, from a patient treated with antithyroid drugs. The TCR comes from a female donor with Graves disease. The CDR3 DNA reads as TGTGCCAGCAGCCCAACAACTGACCTGGGGGTCCAAGAGACCCAGTACTTC. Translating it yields CASSPTTDLGVQETQYF.